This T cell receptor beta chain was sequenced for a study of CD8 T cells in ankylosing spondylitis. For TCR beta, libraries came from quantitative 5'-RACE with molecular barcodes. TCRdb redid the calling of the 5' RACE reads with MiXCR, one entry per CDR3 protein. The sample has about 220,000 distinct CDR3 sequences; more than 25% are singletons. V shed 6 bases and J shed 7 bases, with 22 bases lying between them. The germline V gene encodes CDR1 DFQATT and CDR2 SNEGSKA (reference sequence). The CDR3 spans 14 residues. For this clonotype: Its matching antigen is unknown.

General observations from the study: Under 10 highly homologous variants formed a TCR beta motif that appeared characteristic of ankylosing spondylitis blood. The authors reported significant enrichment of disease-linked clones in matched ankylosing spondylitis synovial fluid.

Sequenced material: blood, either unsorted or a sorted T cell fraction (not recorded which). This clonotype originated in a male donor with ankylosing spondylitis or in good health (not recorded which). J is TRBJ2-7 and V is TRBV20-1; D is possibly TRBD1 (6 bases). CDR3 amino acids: CSARVSGGGLEQYF. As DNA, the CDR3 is TGCAGTGCCCGTGTCTCCGGTGGGGGCTTGGAGCAGTACTTC.